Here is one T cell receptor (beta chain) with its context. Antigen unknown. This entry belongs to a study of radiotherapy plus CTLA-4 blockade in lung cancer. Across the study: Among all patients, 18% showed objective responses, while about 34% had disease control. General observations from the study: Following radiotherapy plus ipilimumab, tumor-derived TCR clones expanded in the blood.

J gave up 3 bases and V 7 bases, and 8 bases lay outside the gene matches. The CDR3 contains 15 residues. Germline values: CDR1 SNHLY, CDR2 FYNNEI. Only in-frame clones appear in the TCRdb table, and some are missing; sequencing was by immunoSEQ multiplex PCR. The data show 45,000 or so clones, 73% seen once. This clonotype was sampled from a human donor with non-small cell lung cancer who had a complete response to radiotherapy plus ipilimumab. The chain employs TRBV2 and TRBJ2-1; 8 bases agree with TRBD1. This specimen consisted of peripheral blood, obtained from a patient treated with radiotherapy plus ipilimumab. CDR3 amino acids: CASTQQGVNYNEQFF. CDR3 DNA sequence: TGTGCCAGCACTCAACAGGGGGTGAACTACAATGAGCAGTTCTTC.